This T cell receptor beta chain is drawn from a study of T cells in Graves' hyperthyroidism and ophthalmopathy. The cohort's ophthalmopathy patients, a group with duration under 3 months, had a Clinical Activity Score of at least 3 and a NOSPECS grade of at least 4. In making diagnoses, clinical symptoms, serum thyroxine and TRAb, thyroid ultrasound and orbital computed tomography were all used. Fresh 10 ml peripheral blood yielded PBMCs. TCR beta CDR3 region amplification was performed from RNA transcripts. First-round RT-PCR targeting the TCR CDR3 was performed with the HTBI primer set. TCRdb ran MiXCR on the multiplex PCR reads and lists one entry per CDR3 protein. The table lists under 300,000 distinct CDR3 sequences, approximately 20% of them singletons. Regarding the study as a whole: Most thyroid clonotypes expanded above 0.001 appeared in blood too.

This clonotype has a single count. Its specificity is unknown. J gave up 0 bases and V 8 bases, and 4 bases lay outside the gene matches. Germline V gives CDR1 MNHNS, CDR2 SASEGT. The CDR3 runs to 15 residues. The sequenced material came from blood. V usage is TRBV6-1 and J usage is TRBJ2-6; 7 positions match TRBD2. The clonotype originates from a man aged 30 to 45 with Graves' ophthalmopathy. CDR3 DNA: TGTGCCAGCCTTGGGGGGGACTCTGGGGCCAACGTCCTGACTTTC. This encodes CASLGGDSGANVLTF.